This section outlines one T cell receptor beta chain sequence together with its context. The entry originates in a study of technical replicates of blood from several donors. V was pared by 0 bases and J by 2 bases, with 8 bases between. Per the germline V gene, CDR1 is ENHRY and CDR2 is SYGVKD. This CDR3 is 15 amino acids long. Profiling relied on immunoSEQ multiplex PCR, and the TCRdb table lists in-frame clones only, not all of them. The table includes about 59,000 clones, around 87% detected once. Input material: PBMCs. The chain uses TRBV10-3 and TRBJ2-1; no firm D call. The clonotype originates from a human donor in good health. Some clones in this sample may be carry-over from other donors' samples. CDR3 nucleotide sequence: TGTGCCATCAGTGAGTCGTGGCGGACCTACAATGAGCAGTTCTTC. Protein: CAISESWRTYNEQFF.